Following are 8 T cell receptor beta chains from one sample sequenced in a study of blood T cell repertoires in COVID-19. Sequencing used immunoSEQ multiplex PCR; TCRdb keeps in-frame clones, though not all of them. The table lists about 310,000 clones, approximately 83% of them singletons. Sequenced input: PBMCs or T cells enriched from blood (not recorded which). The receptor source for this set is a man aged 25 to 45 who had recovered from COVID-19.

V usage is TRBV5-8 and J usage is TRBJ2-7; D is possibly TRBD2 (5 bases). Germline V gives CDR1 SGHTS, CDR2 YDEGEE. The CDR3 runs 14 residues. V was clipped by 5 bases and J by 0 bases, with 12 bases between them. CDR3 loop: CASRVRGSSYEQYF. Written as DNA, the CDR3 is TGTGCCAGCAGGGTACGGGGAAGCTCCTACGAGCAGTACTTC.

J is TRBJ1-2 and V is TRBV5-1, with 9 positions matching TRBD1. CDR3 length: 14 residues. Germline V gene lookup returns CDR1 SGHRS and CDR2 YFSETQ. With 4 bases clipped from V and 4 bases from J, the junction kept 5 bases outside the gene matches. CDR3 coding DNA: TGCGCCAGCAGCCTACAGGGGGCTGCCTATGGCTACACCTTC. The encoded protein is CASSLQGAAYGYTF. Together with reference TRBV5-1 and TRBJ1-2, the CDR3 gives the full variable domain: KAGVTQTPRYLIKTRGQQVTLSCSPISGHRSVSWYQQTPGQGLQFLFEYFSETQRNKGNFPGRFSGRQFSNSRSEMNVSTLELGDSALYLCASSLQGAAYGYTFGSGTRLTVV.

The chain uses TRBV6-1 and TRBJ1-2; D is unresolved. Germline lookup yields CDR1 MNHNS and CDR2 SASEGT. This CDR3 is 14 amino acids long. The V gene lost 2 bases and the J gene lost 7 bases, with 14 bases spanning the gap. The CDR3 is CASSEKKFASGYTF. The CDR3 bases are TGTGCCAGCAGTGAAAAGAAGTTCGCGTCTGGCTACACCTTC.

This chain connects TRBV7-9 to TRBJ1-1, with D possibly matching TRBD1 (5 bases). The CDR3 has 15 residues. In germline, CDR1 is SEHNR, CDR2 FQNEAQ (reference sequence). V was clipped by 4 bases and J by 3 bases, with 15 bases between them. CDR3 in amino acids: CASSSDGREDTEAFF. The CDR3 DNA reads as TGTGCCAGCAGCTCGGACGGCAGGGAGGACACTGAAGCTTTCTTT.

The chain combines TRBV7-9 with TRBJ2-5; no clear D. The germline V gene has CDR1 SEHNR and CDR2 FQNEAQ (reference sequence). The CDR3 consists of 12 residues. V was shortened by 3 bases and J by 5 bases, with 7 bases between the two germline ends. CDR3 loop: CASSFVLETQYF. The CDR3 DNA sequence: TGTGCCAGCAGCTTTGTTCTCGAGACCCAGTACTTC.

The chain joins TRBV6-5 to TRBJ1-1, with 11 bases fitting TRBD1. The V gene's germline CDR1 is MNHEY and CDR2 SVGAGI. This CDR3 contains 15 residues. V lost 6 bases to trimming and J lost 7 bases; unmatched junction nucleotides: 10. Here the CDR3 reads CASSRPGQGEDEAFF. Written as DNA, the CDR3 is TGTGCCAGCAGCCGACCGGGACAGGGGGAGGATGAAGCTTTCTTT.

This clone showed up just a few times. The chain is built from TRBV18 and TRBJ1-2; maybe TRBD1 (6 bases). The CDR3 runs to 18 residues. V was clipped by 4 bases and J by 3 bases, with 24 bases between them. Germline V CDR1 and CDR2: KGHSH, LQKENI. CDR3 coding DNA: TGTGCCAGCTCACAGACGCGGACAGCAGACCAAGGGGACTATGGCTACACCTTC. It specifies CASSQTRTADQGDYGYTF.

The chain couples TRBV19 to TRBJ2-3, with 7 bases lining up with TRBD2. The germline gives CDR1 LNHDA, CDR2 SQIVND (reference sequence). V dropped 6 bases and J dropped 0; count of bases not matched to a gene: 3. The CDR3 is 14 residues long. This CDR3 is CASRTGGSTDTQYF. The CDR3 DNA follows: TGTGCCAGTAGAACCGGGGGGAGCACAGATACGCAGTATTTT.